These T cell receptor beta chains were read from a single sample in a study of blood T cell repertoires in COVID-19. The data were produced by immunoSEQ multiplex PCR, yet TCRdb's version contains in-frame clones alone and is incomplete. Here the sample spans under 95,000 clones, around 87% being singletons. Sequencing input: peripheral blood. These receptor sequences come from a woman of 80 years or more with acute or convalescent COVID-19. CDR3s include the opening cysteine and the closing phenylalanine or tryptophan. The D gene is left open where the match is weak. Clone sizes are given selectively: once, few, many, or a class where the clone is expanded.

>14|TRBV7-9|NA|NA|TRBJ1-2
TGTGCCAGCAGCTTTGGCAGTACTAACTATGGCTACACCTTC
CASSFGSTNYGYTF
>13|TRBV19|NA|NA|TRBJ2-7
TGTGCCACCCGGGGGGCCCTCCTCCACGAGCAGTACTTC
CATRGALLHEQYF
>15|TRBV6-5|TRBD1|once|TRBJ1-5
TGTGCCAGCAATCCGACAGGGGGGGATAATCAGCCCCAGCATTTT
CASNPTGGDNQPQHF
>13|TRBV15|NA|NA|TRBJ2-7
TGTGCCACCAGCAGGGGCAGGGGCTACGAGCAGTACTTC
CATSRGRGYEQYF
>15|TRBV5-4|NA|NA|TRBJ2-1
TGTGCCAGCAGCTTGGAACCGAGCTCCTACAATGAGCAGTTCTTC
CASSLEPSSYNEQFF
>13|TRBV12-5|NA|NA|TRBJ2-7
TGTGCTAGCGGTCCGGGGAGCTCCTACGAGCAGTACTTC
CASGPGSSYEQYF
>15|TRBV21-1|NA|NA|TRBJ2-5
TGTGCCAGCAGCAAATGGAAGGGGCTGGGAGAGACCCAGTACTTC
CASSKWKGLGETQYF
>12|TRBV5-1|NA|once|TRBJ1-5
TGCGCCAGCAGCTTGGATGGGGGGGCCCAGCATTTT
CASSLDGGAQHF
>13|TRBV6-5|NA|NA|TRBJ1-2
TGTGCCAGCATGTCAGGGTCAAATCATGGCTACACCTTC
CASMSGSNHGYTF
>16|TRBV18|TRBD2|NA|TRBJ2-3
TGTGCCAGCTCACGGGAAGTAGCGGGATCGGGAGATACGCAGTATTTT
CASSREVAGSGDTQYF
>15|TRBV20-1|NA|once|TRBJ1-3
TGCAGTGCTAGTCGCGCGGGCCAGGGTGGAGGGGCCATATATTTT
CSASRAGQGGGAIYF
>14|TRBV5-5|NA|NA|TRBJ1-6
TGTGCCAGCAGCGGGGCAAGAACCGATTCACCCCTCCACTTT
CASSGARTDSPLHF
>14|TRBV6-5|NA|NA|TRBJ1-1
TGTGCCAGCAGCCGATATGAGGGGAACACTGAAGCTTTCTTT
CASSRYEGNTEAFF
>15|TRBV6-2/TRBV6-3|NA|NA|TRBJ2-7
TGTGCCAGCAGTTCCCCCCGAACTAACCACTACGAGCAGTACTTC
CASSSPRTNHYEQYF